This T cell receptor beta chain was observed in a study of T-cell reconstitution after alpha-beta-depleted transplantation in children. This clonotype occurred many times. Its antigen is not known. Library preparation (for TCRbeta) was performed with unique molecular identifiers. Each CDR3 protein gets one entry after TCRdb re-called the PCR reads with MiXCR. The sample lists almost 500,000 distinct CDR3 sequences, 10% occurring once. V lost 5 bases and J lost 0, with 10 bases in between. Germline-derived CDR1 and CDR2 are DFQATT and SNEGSKA (reference sequence). There are 14 residues in the CDR3. Study-wide points: T cells produced anew were the main source of T-cell counts and diversity one year after transplant. Several hundred rapidly expanded clones from non-depleted graft cells reportedly supplied alpha-beta T cells about two months post-transplant.

J is TRBJ1-4 and V is TRBV20-1, with D possibly being TRBD1 (6 bases). The origin of this receptor is a child aged 2 to 9 with inherited bone marrow failure, due to receive a stem cell transplant. The material sequenced was PBMCs, taken before TCRalphabeta/CD19-depleted stem cell transplant. The CDR3 DNA reads TGCAGTGCTCGGGGGACAACAACTAATGAAAAACTGTTTTTT. Translated: CSARGTTTNEKLFF.